The 28 T cell receptor beta chains given below trace back to one sample, sequenced in a study of T cell responses to AZD1222 COVID-19 vaccine. The table came from immunoSEQ multiplex PCR; TCRdb's copy has only in-frame clones and leaves some out. The table records 150,000 to 200,000 clones, 80% to 95% of them present only once. Source: peripheral blood, taken on day 0 of AZD1222 vaccination. The receptors were sampled from an adult in good health.

This clone showed up just once. J is TRBJ1-1 and V is TRBV3-1 (or the pseudogene TRBV3-2); a possible D gene is TRBD1 (6 bases). The CDR3 is 15 residues long. V dropped 0 bases and J dropped 2 bases, with 10 bases sitting between them. Germline V gene lookup returns CDR1 LGHDT and CDR2 YNNKEL (reference sequence). The CDR3 reads CASSQDTGGNTEAFF. CDR3 DNA sequence: TGTGCCAGCAGCCAAGATACGGGGGGCAACACTGAAGCTTTCTTT.

The chain couples TRBV28 to TRBJ1-6, with no clear D. The CDR3 has 12 amino acids. Trimming left V 3 bases short and J 7 bases short, with 4 bases between. Per germline, CDR1 MDHEN and CDR2 SYDVKM. CDR3 DNA sequence: TGTGCCAGCAGTTTGTGGAATTCACCCCTCCACTTT. As protein: CASSLWNSPLHF.

The chain combines TRBV25-1 with TRBJ1-6; D not certain. Trimming removed 6 bases at V and 8 bases at J, with 8 bases between. CDR1 is MGHDK and CDR2 is SYGVNS in the germline V gene. This CDR3 contains 12 residues. The CDR3 nucleotides are TGTGCCAGCAGCAGTAGCTATTCACCCCTCCACTTT. Its translation: CASSSSYSPLHF.

V is TRBV5-4 and J is TRBJ2-7, with 7 bases lining up with TRBD2. The CDR3 is made up of 14 amino acids. Unmatched junction bases numbered 6, after V lost 0 bases and J lost 6 bases. Per the germline V gene, CDR1 is SGHNT and CDR2 is YYREEE (reference sequence). DNA of the CDR3: TGTGCCAGCAGCTTGGGACTAGCCGGATCCGAGCAGTACTTC. It yields the protein CASSLGLAGSEQYF.

The chain links TRBV12-3 or TRBV12-4 to TRBJ2-3, with D possibly matching TRBD2 (6 bases). V shed 3 bases and J shed 6 bases, with 10 bases lying between them. The length of the CDR3 is 13 residues. The DNA of the CDR3 is TGTGCCAGCAGTTTTTTCCGGGGGGATACGCAGTATTTT. Its translation: CASSFFRGDTQYF.

The chain couples TRBV27 to TRBJ2-1, with D possibly TRBD1 on 5 matching bases. The CDR3 is 15 residues long. V lost 4 bases and J 0 bases, leaving 10 bases between the germline ends. The germline CDR1 and CDR2 sequences are MNHEY and SMNVEV (reference sequence). CDR3 residues: CASSSTDSSYNEQFF. For the CDR3, the DNA is TGTGCCAGCAGTTCGACAGATAGCTCCTACAATGAGCAGTTCTTC.

The rearrangement uses TRBV2 and TRBJ1-5; no clear D gene. V shed 4 bases and J shed 5 bases, with 9 bases lying between them. The germline gives CDR1 SNHLY, CDR2 FYNNEI. The CDR3 contains 13 residues. Here the CDR3 DNA reads TGTGCCAGCAGTGTCGAGCTTTATCAGCCCCAGCATTTT. This encodes CASSVELYQPQHF.

This sequence joins TRBV3-1 (or the pseudogene TRBV3-2) and TRBJ2-1, with 8 bases lining up with TRBD2. J lost 0 bases, V lost 9 bases, and 4 bases had no gene match. From germline, CDR1 is LGHDT and CDR2 YNNKEL (reference sequence). This CDR3 contains 14 residues. CDR3 residues: CASSGTSSYNEQFF. CDR3 nucleotides: TGTGCCAGTTCCGGGACTAGCTCCTACAATGAGCAGTTCTTC.

This clone has only one observation. This sequence joins TRBV29-1 and TRBJ1-2; D possibly corresponds to TRBD1 (6 bases). The ends were cut back, 3 bases at V and 7 bases at J, with 18 bases in the middle. CDR3 length equals 14 residues. The germline V gene encodes CDR1 SQVTM and CDR2 ANQGSEA. The CDR3 region is CSVESGGPDVGYTF. Written as DNA, the CDR3 is TGCAGCGTTGAGAGTGGGGGGCCCGACGTTGGCTACACCTTC.

The V and J genes are TRBV5-6 and TRBJ1-1; D gene uncertain. The V end was cut by 6 bases, the J end by 4 bases, with 19 bases between. Germline CDR1 SGHDT, CDR2 YYEEEE. The CDR3 has 15 residues. CDR3 coding DNA: TGTGCCAGCACCATTCCGAGTGGGATGGCCACTGAAGCTTTCTTT. Protein: CASTIPSGMATEAFF.

The J gene is TRBJ1-1, the V gene TRBV19; a possible D gene is TRBD1 (5 bases). Germline CDR1 reads LNHDA; CDR2 reads SQIVND (reference sequence). Trimming stripped 4 bases from V and 0 bases from J, with 12 bases between. The CDR3 runs to 15 residues. The CDR3 region is CASSTTWGLNTEAFF. As DNA, the CDR3 is TGTGCCAGTAGTACGACCTGGGGGTTGAACACTGAAGCTTTCTTT.

The rearrangement joins TRBV6-1 to TRBJ1-6, with 7 bases lining up with TRBD1. V trimming: 4 bases; J trimming: 8 bases; junction bases outside the gene matches: 11. The germline V gene encodes CDR1 MNHNS and CDR2 SASEGT. This CDR3 has 16 amino acids. CDR3 in amino acids: CASSGNRGTIHSPLHF. CDR3 DNA sequence: TGTGCCAGCAGTGGAAACAGGGGCACGATCCATTCACCCCTCCACTTT.

This sequence joins TRBV5-5 and TRBJ2-1; no definite D call. Germline V CDR1 and CDR2: SGHKS, YYEKEE (reference sequence). Trimming removed 4 bases from V and 0 bases from J, with 14 bases in between. This CDR3 spans 16 amino acids. CDR3 DNA: TGTGCCAGCAGCGTAATCGACTTTAGCTCCTACAATGAGCAGTTCTTC. It translates to CASSVIDFSSYNEQFF.

V is TRBV18 and J is TRBJ2-7; TRBD1 agrees at 11 bases. After removal of 1 base from V and 5 bases from J, the junction contained 7 bases not matched to a gene. The germline CDR1 and CDR2 sequences are KGHSH and LQKENI. This CDR3 spans 16 amino acids. CDR3: CASSPRLRDRGDEQYF. CDR3 nucleotides: TGTGCCAGCTCACCACGTCTACGGGACAGGGGGGACGAGCAGTACTTC.

This rearrangement joins TRBV12-3 or TRBV12-4 to TRBJ1-1; D is perhaps TRBD1 (5 bases). The CDR3 spans 13 residues. Trimming removed 6 bases at V and 12 bases at J, with 20 bases between. In DNA, the CDR3 is TGTGCCAGCAGCGGGTCAGGGCCCTTCATGACTTTCTTT. It translates to CASSGSGPFMTFF.

The V gene is TRBV29-1, the J gene TRBJ2-2; TRBD2 matches at 11 bases. V lost 4 bases and J lost 5; bases outside the gene matches: 12. CDR3 length equals 17 residues. Germline assignment: CDR1 SQVTM and CDR2 ANQGSEA. The CDR3 bases are TGCAGCGTTGCCAAACCGGGACTAGCGGCGGGGACCGGGGAGCTGTTTTTT. It codes for CSVAKPGLAAGTGELFF.

This CDR3 is CAISQATGVADTGELFF. In DNA form, the CDR3 reads TGTGCCATCAGTCAGGCGACGGGAGTCGCGGACACCGGGGAGCTGTTTTTT. V gene TRBV10-3 combines with J gene TRBJ2-2, with D tentatively TRBD2 (6 bases). CDR3 length: 17 residues. Germline values: CDR1 ENHRY, CDR2 SYGVKD. The V end was cut by 5 bases, the J end by 3 bases, with 19 bases between.

The rearrangement joins TRBV6-1 to TRBJ1-2; D remains unclear. Germline V gives CDR1 MNHNS, CDR2 SASEGT. The CDR3 loop spans 14 amino acids. V lost 2 bases to trimming and J lost 4 bases, with 11 bases between them. CDR3 DNA: TGTGCCAGCAGTGAACCCCCCTTCGGCTATGGCTACACCTTC. It specifies CASSEPPFGYGYTF.

This rearrangement joins TRBV12-3 or TRBV12-4 to TRBJ1-2, with a weak D call TRBD1 (6 bases). The length of the CDR3 is 13 residues. V lost 6 bases, J lost 5 bases, and 13 bases lay in between. The CDR3 loop is CASSPGQTYGYTF. CDR3 sequence (DNA): TGTGCCAGCAGCCCCGGACAGACTTATGGCTACACCTTC.

The rearrangement links TRBV6-4 to TRBJ2-1, with TRBD2 matching over 9 bases. Per germline, CDR1 MRHNA and CDR2 SNTAGT. V lost 2 bases and J lost 6; bases outside the gene matches: 5. There are 15 residues in the CDR3. Here the CDR3 reads CASSDGREGGNEQFF. The CDR3 DNA reads TGTGCCAGCAGTGACGGGCGGGAGGGTGGCAATGAGCAGTTCTTC.

The CDR3 loop reads CATSEAGTGGNNEQFF. The CDR3 nucleotides read TGTGCCACCAGTGAGGCTGGGACAGGGGGAAACAATGAGCAGTTCTTC. The chain employs TRBV24-1 and TRBJ2-1, with TRBD1 identical over 11 bases. Germline V gene data show CDR1 as KGHDR and CDR2 as SFDVKD. Trimming cost V 4 bases and J 5 bases; bases outside gene matches: 6. The CDR3 covers 16 residues.

The chain carries TRBV12-3 or TRBV12-4 and TRBJ2-1; D uncertain. The ends were cut back, 5 bases at V and 2 bases at J, with 7 bases in the middle. The CDR3 extends over 13 amino acids. The CDR3 nucleotides read TGTGCCAGCAGTCCCGGAGCCTACAATGAGCAGTTCTTC. This encodes CASSPGAYNEQFF.

This chain connects TRBV3-1 (or the pseudogene TRBV3-2) to TRBJ1-1, with D perhaps TRBD1 (6 bases). Per germline, CDR1 LGHDT and CDR2 YNNKEL (reference sequence). Deletions cut 0 bases from V and 4 bases from J, with 12 bases between. The CDR3 runs 15 residues. The CDR3 coding sequence is TGTGCCAGCAGCCAAGAGGTGGGGGCGGGCACTGAAGCTTTCTTT. Translation gives CASSQEVGAGTEAFF.

This chain joins TRBV9 and TRBJ2-2; possible D gene TRBD1, 5 bases. Trimming stripped 0 bases from V and 4 bases from J, with 13 bases between. Germline V gene sequence: CDR1 SGDLS, CDR2 YYNGEE. The CDR3 length is 16 residues. CDR3 region: CASSVGVRGGTGELFF. Written as DNA, the CDR3 is TGTGCCAGCAGCGTAGGGGTTAGGGGTGGCACCGGGGAGCTGTTTTTT.

The chain links TRBV6-5 to TRBJ1-2; D perhaps matches TRBD1 (5 bases). This CDR3 is built from 15 residues. V lost 4 bases and J 4 bases, leaving 16 bases between the germline ends. The germline gives CDR1 MNHEY, CDR2 SVGAGI. CDR3 nucleotides: TGTGCCAGCAGTTCAGGACATCGAGCCGGCTATGGCTACACCTTC. It is translated as CASSSGHRAGYGYTF.

The chain uses TRBV3-1 (or the pseudogene TRBV3-2) and TRBJ1-2; D is undetermined. Germline V gene lookup returns CDR1 LGHDT and CDR2 YNNKEL (reference sequence). V shed 1 base and J shed 4 bases, with 10 bases lying between them. The CDR3 is 14 residues long. This CDR3 reads CASSQGRRGYGYTF. As DNA, the CDR3 is TGTGCCAGCAGCCAAGGTCGGCGGGGCTATGGCTACACCTTC.

V is TRBV6-5 and J is TRBJ1-5, with 8 bases aligning to TRBD1. The V gene's germline CDR1 is MNHEY and CDR2 SVGAGI. With 6 bases clipped from V and 6 bases from J, the junction kept 4 bases outside the gene matches. The length of the CDR3 is 13 residues. The CDR3 nucleotides are TGTGCCAGCAGCTACAGGGGGGCTCAGCCCCAGCATTTT. It codes for CASSYRGAQPQHF.

The chain combines TRBV6-5 with TRBJ2-2, with D possibly being TRBD2 (5 bases). Germline CDR1 and CDR2: MNHEY and SVGAGI. The CDR3 is 14 amino acids. Deletions cut 6 bases from V and 1 base from J, with 9 bases between. CDR3 DNA sequence: TGTGCCAGCAGCGAGGGCTTGAACACCGGGGAGCTGTTTTTT. It encodes CASSEGLNTGELFF.